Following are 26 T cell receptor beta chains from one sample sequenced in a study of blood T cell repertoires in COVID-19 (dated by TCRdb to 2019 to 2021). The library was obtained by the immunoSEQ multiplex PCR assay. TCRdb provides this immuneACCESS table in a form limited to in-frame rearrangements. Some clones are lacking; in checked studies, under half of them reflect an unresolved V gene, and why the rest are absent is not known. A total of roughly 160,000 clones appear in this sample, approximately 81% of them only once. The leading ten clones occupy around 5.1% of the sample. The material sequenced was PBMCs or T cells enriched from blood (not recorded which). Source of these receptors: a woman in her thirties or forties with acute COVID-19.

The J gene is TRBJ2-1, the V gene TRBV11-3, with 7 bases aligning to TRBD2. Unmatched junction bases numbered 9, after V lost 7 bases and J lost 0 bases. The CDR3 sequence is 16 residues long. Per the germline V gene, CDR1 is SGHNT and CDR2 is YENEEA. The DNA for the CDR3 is TGTGCCAGCACCCCTCTGGGCGGGAGCTCCTACAATGAGCAGTTCTTC. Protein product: CASTPLGGSSYNEQFF.

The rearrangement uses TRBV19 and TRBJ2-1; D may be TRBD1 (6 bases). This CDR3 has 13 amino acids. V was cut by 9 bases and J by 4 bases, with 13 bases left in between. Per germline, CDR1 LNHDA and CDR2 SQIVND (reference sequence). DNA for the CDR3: TGTGCCAGCCGGGACATCACATACAATGAGCAGTTCTTC. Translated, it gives CASRDITYNEQFF. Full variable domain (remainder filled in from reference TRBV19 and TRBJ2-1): DGGITQSPKYLFRKEGQNVTLSCEQNLNHDAMYWYRQDPGQGLRLIYYSQIVNDFQKGDIAEGYSVSREKKESFPLTVTSAQKNPTAFYLCASRDITYNEQFFGPGTRLTVL.

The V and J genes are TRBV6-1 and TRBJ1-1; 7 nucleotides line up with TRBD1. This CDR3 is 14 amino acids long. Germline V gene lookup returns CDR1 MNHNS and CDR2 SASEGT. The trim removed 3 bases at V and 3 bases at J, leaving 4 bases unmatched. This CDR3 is CASSDRQGYTEAFF. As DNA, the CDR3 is TGTGCCAGCAGTGATCGACAGGGATACACTGAAGCTTTCTTT.

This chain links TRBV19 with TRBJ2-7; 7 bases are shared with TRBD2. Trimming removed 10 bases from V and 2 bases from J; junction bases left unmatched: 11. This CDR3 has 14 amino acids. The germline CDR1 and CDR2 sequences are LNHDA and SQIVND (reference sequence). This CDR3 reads CANSVKREPYEQYV. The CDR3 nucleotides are TGTGCCAACTCCGTGAAGCGGGAACCCTACGAGCAGTACGTC.

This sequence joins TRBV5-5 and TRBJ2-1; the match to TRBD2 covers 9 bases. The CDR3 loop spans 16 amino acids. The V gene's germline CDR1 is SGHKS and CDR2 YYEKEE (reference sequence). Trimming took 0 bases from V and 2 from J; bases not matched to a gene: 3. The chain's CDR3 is CASSLASGNPYNEQFF. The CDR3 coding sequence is TGTGCCAGCAGCTTGGCTAGCGGGAACCCCTACAATGAGCAGTTCTTC. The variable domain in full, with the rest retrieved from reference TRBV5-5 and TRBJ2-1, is DAGVTQSPTHLIKTRGQQVTLRCSPISGHKSVSWYQQVLGQGPQFIFQYYEKEERGRGNFPDRFSARQFPNYSSELNVNALLLGDSALYLCASSLASGNPYNEQFFGPGTRLTVL.

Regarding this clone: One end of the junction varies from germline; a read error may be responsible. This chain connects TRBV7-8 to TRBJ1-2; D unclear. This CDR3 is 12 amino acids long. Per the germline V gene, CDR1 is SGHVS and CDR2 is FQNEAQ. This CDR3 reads CASSNSGYSYTF. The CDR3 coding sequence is TGTGCCAGCAGCAACAGTGGCTATAGCTACACCTTC.

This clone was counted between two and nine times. The DNA of the CDR3 is TGCGCCAGCAGCCAAACGATAGCGGGCTCCTACAATGAGCAGTTCTTC. Translating gives CASSQTIAGSYNEQFF. The genes are TRBV5-1 and TRBJ2-1; the match to TRBD2 covers 7 bases. The CDR3 loop spans 16 amino acids. The V and J ends lost 4 bases and 0 bases, in that order; junction bases with no gene match: 7. From germline, CDR1 is SGHRS and CDR2 YFSETQ.

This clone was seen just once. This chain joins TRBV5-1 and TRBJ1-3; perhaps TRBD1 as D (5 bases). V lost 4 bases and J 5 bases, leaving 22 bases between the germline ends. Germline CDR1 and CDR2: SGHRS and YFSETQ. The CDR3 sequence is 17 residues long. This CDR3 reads CASSMGLRTAPRNTIYF. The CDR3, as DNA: TGCGCCAGCAGCATGGGACTTCGTACTGCCCCGAGAAACACCATATATTTT.

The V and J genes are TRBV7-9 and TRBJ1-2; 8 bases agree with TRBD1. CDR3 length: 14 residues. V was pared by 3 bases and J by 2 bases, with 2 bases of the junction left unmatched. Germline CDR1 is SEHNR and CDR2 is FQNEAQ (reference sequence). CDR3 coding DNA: TGTGCCAGCAGCTTGGGACAGGCGAACTATGGCTACACCTTC. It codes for CASSLGQANYGYTF.

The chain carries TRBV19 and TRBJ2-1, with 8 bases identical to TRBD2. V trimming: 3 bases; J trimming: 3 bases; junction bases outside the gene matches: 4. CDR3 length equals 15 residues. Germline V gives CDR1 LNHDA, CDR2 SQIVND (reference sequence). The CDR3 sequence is CASSIVAGFYNEQFF. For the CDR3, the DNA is TGTGCCAGTAGTATTGTAGCGGGATTCTACAATGAGCAGTTCTTC.

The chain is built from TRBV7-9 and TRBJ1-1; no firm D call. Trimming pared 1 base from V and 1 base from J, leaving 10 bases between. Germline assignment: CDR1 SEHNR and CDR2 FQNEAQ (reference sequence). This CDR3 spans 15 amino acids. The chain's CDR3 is CASSLERAGNTEAFF. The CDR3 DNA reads TGTGCCAGCAGCTTAGAGAGGGCAGGGAACACTGAAGCTTTCTTT.

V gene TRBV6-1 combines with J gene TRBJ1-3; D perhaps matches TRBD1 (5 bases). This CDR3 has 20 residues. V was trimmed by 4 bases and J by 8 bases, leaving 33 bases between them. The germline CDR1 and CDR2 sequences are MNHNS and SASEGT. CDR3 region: CASSGKGVVRVGRKRDTIYF. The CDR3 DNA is TGTGCCAGCAGTGGGAAAGGGGTCGTCAGGGTTGGACGGAAACGGGACACCATATATTTT.

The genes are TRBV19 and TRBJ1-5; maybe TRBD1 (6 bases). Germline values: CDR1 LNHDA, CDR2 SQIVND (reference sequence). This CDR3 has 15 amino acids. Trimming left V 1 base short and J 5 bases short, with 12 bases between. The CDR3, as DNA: TGTGCCAGTAGTATAGCTGGGGGGGCGGATCAGCCCCAGCATTTT. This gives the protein CASSIAGGADQPQHF.

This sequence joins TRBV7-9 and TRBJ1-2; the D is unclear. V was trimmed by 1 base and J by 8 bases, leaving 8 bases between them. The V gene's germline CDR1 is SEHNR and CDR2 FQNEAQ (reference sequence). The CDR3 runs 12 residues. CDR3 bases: TGTGCCAGCAGCTTAGGAGGAGAGGGCTACACCTTC. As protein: CASSLGGEGYTF.

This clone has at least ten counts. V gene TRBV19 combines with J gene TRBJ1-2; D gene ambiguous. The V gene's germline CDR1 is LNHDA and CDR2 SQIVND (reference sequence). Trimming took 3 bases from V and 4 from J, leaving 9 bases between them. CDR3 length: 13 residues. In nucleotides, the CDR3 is TGTGCCAGTAGTATTAATGAGCTCTATGGCTACACCTTC. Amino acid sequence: CASSINELYGYTF.

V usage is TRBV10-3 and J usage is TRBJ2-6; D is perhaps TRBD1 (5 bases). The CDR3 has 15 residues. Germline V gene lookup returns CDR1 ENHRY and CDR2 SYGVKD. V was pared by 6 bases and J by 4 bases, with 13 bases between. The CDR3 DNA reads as TGTGCCATCAGCGTCCAGGGTACCGGGGCCAACGTCCTGACTTTC. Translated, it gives CAISVQGTGANVLTF.

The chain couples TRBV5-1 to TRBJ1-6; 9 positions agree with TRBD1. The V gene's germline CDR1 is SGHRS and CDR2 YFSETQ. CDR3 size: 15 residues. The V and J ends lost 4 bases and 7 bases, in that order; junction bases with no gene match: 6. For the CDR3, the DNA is TGCGCCAGCAGCCAGGGACAGGGAGCCAATTCACCCCTCCACTTT. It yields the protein CASSQGQGANSPLHF.

CDR3 in amino acids: CSVETSVNTEAFF. The DNA for the CDR3 is TGCAGCGTTGAAACGTCAGTGAACACTGAAGCTTTCTTT. The chain couples TRBV29-1 to TRBJ1-1, with D unclear. Trimming removed 2 bases from V and 0 bases from J, with 7 bases in between. This CDR3 contains 13 residues. Germline V CDR1 and CDR2: SQVTM, ANQGSEA.

DNA of the CDR3: TGTGCCAGCAACCCTGGATGGGGGGTCAAGAACACTGAAGCTTTCTTT. This codes for CASNPGWGVKNTEAFF. V gene TRBV7-8 combines with J gene TRBJ1-1, with D tentatively TRBD1 (5 bases). The CDR3 loop spans 16 amino acids. V lost 7 bases, J lost 1 base, and 19 bases lay in between. The germline V gene encodes CDR1 SGHVS and CDR2 FQNEAQ.

CDR3 sequence: CASSLGGGHSSYEQYF. The CDR3 DNA reads as TGTGCCAGCAGCTTAGGAGGGGGACACAGTTCCTACGAGCAGTACTTC. The V call is TRBV11-2, the J call TRBJ2-7, with D maybe TRBD1 (6 bases). In germline, CDR1 is SGHAT, CDR2 FQNNGV. Trimming removed 1 base from V and 1 base from J, with 14 bases in between. The CDR3 runs to 16 residues.

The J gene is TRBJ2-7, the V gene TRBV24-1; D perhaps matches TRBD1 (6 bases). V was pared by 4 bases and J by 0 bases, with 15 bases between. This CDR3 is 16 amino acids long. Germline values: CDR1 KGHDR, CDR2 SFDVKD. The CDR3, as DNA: TGTGCCACCAGTGACACCGGACAGCCGAGCTCCTACGAGCAGTACGTC. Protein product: CATSDTGQPSSYEQYV.

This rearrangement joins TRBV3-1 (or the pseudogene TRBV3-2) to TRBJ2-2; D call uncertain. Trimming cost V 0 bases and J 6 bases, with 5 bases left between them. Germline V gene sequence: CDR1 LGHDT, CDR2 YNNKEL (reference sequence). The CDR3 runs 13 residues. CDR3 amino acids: CASSQDLSGELFF. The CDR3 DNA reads TGTGCCAGCAGCCAAGATCTTTCCGGGGAGCTGTTTTTT.

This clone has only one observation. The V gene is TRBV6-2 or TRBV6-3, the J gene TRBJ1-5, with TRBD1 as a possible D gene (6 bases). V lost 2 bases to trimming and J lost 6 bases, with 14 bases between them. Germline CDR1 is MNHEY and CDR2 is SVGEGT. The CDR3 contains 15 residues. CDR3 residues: CASSYISQGGQPQHF. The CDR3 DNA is TGTGCCAGCAGTTACATTTCCCAAGGGGGTCAGCCCCAGCATTTT.

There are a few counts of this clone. The CDR3 nucleotides are TGTGCCAGCAGCTTGGCCCCCTCTGGGGGGGTAGAGACCCAGTACTTC. Encoded protein: CASSLAPSGGVETQYF. The J gene is TRBJ2-5, the V gene TRBV5-6, with 7 bases aligning to TRBD2. CDR1 is SGHDT and CDR2 is YYEEEE in the germline V gene. V lost 0 bases to trimming and J lost 4 bases; unmatched junction nucleotides: 9. The CDR3 spans 16 residues.

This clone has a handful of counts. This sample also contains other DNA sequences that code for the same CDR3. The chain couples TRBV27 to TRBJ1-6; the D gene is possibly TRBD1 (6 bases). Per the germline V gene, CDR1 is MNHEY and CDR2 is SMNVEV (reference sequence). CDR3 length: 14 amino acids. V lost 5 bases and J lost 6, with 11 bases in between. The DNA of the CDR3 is TGTGCCAGCAGTCACAGGGAGTCTAATTCACCCCTCCACTTT. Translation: CASSHRESNSPLHF.

The CDR3 DNA is TGTGCCAGTAGTATAGGGACTAGCGGGAGTAGCTCCTACAATGAGCAGTTCTTC. Translating gives CASSIGTSGSSSYNEQFF. The V and J genes are TRBV19 and TRBJ2-1, with 13 positions matching TRBD2. Trimming removed 1 base from V and 0 bases from J; junction bases left unmatched: 3. Germline CDR1 is LNHDA and CDR2 is SQIVND (reference sequence). The CDR3 runs to 18 residues. The full variable domain, completed using reference TRBV19 and TRBJ2-1, is DGGITQSPKYLFRKEGQNVTLSCEQNLNHDAMYWYRQDPGQGLRLIYYSQIVNDFQKGDIAEGYSVSREKKESFPLTVTSAQKNPTAFYLCASSIGTSGSSSYNEQFFGPGTRLTVL.